Listed below are T cell receptor beta chains from one sample, sequenced in a study of blood T cell repertoires in COVID-19. Only in-frame clones appear in the TCRdb table, and some are missing; sequencing was by immunoSEQ multiplex PCR. The sample holds under 95,000 clones; 75% to 95% are singletons and the top ten take over 3.5%. The sample consisted of peripheral blood. The origin of the receptors is a woman aged 45-65 years in a cohort sampled during active COVID-19. Each CDR3 is given with its conserved first and last residue. Each record gives: V gene, D gene, J gene, clone size, CDR3 DNA, CDR3 protein. D genes are given only for firm matches. Size values are once, few and many counts, or a class for expanded clones, and some rows have none.

v_call: TRBV5-5; d_call: .; j_call: TRBJ1-3; clone_size: .; cdr3_nt: TGTGCCAGCAGCTTGGACTTTACTGACCTAGGCTCTGGAAACACCATATATTTT; cdr3_aa: CASSLDFTDLGSGNTIYF
v_call: TRBV5-1; d_call: TRBD1; j_call: TRBJ1-4; clone_size: .; cdr3_nt: TGCGCCAGCAGCACCGGACAGGGGAATGAAAAACTGTTTTTT; cdr3_aa: CASSTGQGNEKLFF
v_call: TRBV24-1; d_call: TRBD1; j_call: TRBJ2-2; clone_size: .; cdr3_nt: TGTGCCACCAGCGCTTCGACAGGGGCCGGGGAGCTGTTTTTT; cdr3_aa: CATSASTGAGELFF
v_call: TRBV6-5; d_call: TRBD2; j_call: TRBJ2-1; clone_size: .; cdr3_nt: TGTGCCAGCAGTTACGGGACGGGAGGGGAGCAGTTCTTC; cdr3_aa: CASSYGTGGEQFF
v_call: TRBV10-3; d_call: TRBD2; j_call: TRBJ2-6; clone_size: .; cdr3_nt: TGTGCCATCAGTGGGGGACTAGCGGATATTAAAGGGGCCAACGTCCTGACTTTC; cdr3_aa: CAISGGLADIKGANVLTF
v_call: TRBV11-2; d_call: TRBD1; j_call: TRBJ2-3; clone_size: .; cdr3_nt: TGTGCCAGCAGCTCGACAGGGGCAGATACGCAGTATTTT; cdr3_aa: CASSSTGADTQYF
v_call: TRBV2; d_call: .; j_call: TRBJ1-5; clone_size: .; cdr3_nt: TGTGCCAGCAGTGAACAGGGAAGCAATCAGCCCCAGCATTTT; cdr3_aa: CASSEQGSNQPQHF
v_call: TRBV11-2; d_call: TRBD2; j_call: TRBJ2-1; clone_size: .; cdr3_nt: TGTGCCAGCAGCTTAGCGGGAGGGACCTACAATGAGCAGTTCTTC; cdr3_aa: CASSLAGGTYNEQFF
v_call: TRBV13; d_call: .; j_call: TRBJ1-2; clone_size: .; cdr3_nt: TGTGCCAGCAGCGCGACAGTTAACTATGGCTACACCTTC; cdr3_aa: CASSATVNYGYTF
v_call: TRBV5-1; d_call: TRBD1; j_call: TRBJ1-2; clone_size: once; cdr3_nt: TGCGCCAGCAGCCCAGACAGGGACGGCTACACCTTC; cdr3_aa: CASSPDRDGYTF
v_call: TRBV5-5; d_call: TRBD1; j_call: TRBJ1-2; clone_size: .; cdr3_nt: TGTGCCAGCAGCCATCAACAGGGGAACTATGGCTACACCTTC; cdr3_aa: CASSHQQGNYGYTF
v_call: TRBV11-2; d_call: .; j_call: TRBJ1-1; clone_size: .; cdr3_nt: TGTGCCAGCAGCCGGAACAGCAGGAACACTGAAGCTTTCTTT; cdr3_aa: CASSRNSRNTEAFF
v_call: TRBV6-1; d_call: .; j_call: TRBJ1-1; clone_size: .; cdr3_nt: TGTGCCAGCAGTGAAGCTGTGGCGGGGGGAGTGAATGAAGCTTTCTTT; cdr3_aa: CASSEAVAGGVNEAFF
v_call: TRBV7-9; d_call: .; j_call: TRBJ2-1; clone_size: .; cdr3_nt: TGTGCCAGCAGCTTAGACGGGGGCTCCTACAATGAGCAGTTCTTC; cdr3_aa: CASSLDGGSYNEQFF
v_call: TRBV3-1/TRBV3-2; d_call: .; j_call: TRBJ1-1; clone_size: .; cdr3_nt: TGTGCCAGCAGCGTGGGGGGGGGTTTTATTGAAGCTTTCTTT; cdr3_aa: CASSVGGGFIEAFF
v_call: TRBV28; d_call: TRBD2; j_call: TRBJ2-5; clone_size: .; cdr3_nt: TGTGCCAGCAGCTCTAGCGGGAGGGTTAAGTCCGAGACCCAGTACTTC; cdr3_aa: CASSSSGRVKSETQYF
v_call: TRBV10-3; d_call: TRBD1; j_call: TRBJ2-7; clone_size: .; cdr3_nt: TGTGCCTCTCAGGGGGAGTACGAGCAGTACTTC; cdr3_aa: CASQGEYEQYF
v_call: TRBV7-9; d_call: .; j_call: TRBJ1-2; clone_size: .; cdr3_nt: TGTGCCAGCAGCTTAGGATTAACTAATGGCTACACCTTC; cdr3_aa: CASSLGLTNGYTF
v_call: TRBV11-2; d_call: .; j_call: TRBJ1-4; clone_size: .; cdr3_nt: TGTGCCAGCAGCTTAGGGTTTACGCGTGAAAAACTGTTTTTT; cdr3_aa: CASSLGFTREKLFF
v_call: TRBV30; d_call: .; j_call: TRBJ1-5; clone_size: .; cdr3_nt: TGTGCCTGGGCTAGGCCGGTGGGCAATCAGCCCCAGCATTTT; cdr3_aa: CAWARPVGNQPQHF
v_call: TRBV10-2; d_call: TRBD2; j_call: TRBJ2-7; clone_size: .; cdr3_nt: TGCGCCAGTGAAGGGCTAGCGGGTGGCTCCAACCCCCACGAGCAGTACTTC; cdr3_aa: CASEGLAGGSNPHEQYF
v_call: TRBV5-1; d_call: TRBD1; j_call: TRBJ2-6; clone_size: .; cdr3_nt: TGCGCCACCACGACAGGGGGCGCTGGGGCCAACGTCCTGACTTTC; cdr3_aa: CATTTGGAGANVLTF
v_call: TRBV5-1; d_call: TRBD2; j_call: TRBJ2-3; clone_size: once; cdr3_nt: TGCGCCAGCAGCTTGGAGGGACTAGCGGGGGTTATTACAGATACGCAGTATTTT; cdr3_aa: CASSLEGLAGVITDTQYF
v_call: TRBV5-4; d_call: TRBD2; j_call: TRBJ2-5; clone_size: .; cdr3_nt: TGTGCCAGCAGCTGGGGACTAGCGGGAGAGGGGGAGACCCAGTACTTC; cdr3_aa: CASSWGLAGEGETQYF
v_call: TRBV12-3/TRBV12-4; d_call: .; j_call: TRBJ1-1; clone_size: .; cdr3_nt: TGTGCCAGCAGCCAAGGGGTTGGCACTGAAGCTTTCTTT; cdr3_aa: CASSQGVGTEAFF
v_call: TRBV6-2/TRBV6-3; d_call: TRBD1; j_call: TRBJ1-5; clone_size: once; cdr3_nt: TGTGCCAGCAGTTACCAGCAGACAGGGGTACAGCCCCAGCATTTT; cdr3_aa: CASSYQQTGVQPQHF
v_call: TRBV3-1/TRBV3-2; d_call: TRBD1; j_call: TRBJ1-1; clone_size: .; cdr3_nt: TGTGCCAGCACCCAAACACAGGGGTTCAACACTGAAGCTTTCTTT; cdr3_aa: CASTQTQGFNTEAFF
v_call: TRBV28; d_call: TRBD2; j_call: TRBJ2-5; clone_size: .; cdr3_nt: TGTGCCAGCAGTGTCCTTACTAGCGGGTTGTACCAAGAGACCCAGTACTTC; cdr3_aa: CASSVLTSGLYQETQYF
v_call: TRBV3-1/TRBV3-2; d_call: TRBD1; j_call: TRBJ2-5; clone_size: .; cdr3_nt: TGTGCCAGCAGCCAAACGACAGGGGGCGGGAAGACCCAGTACTTC; cdr3_aa: CASSQTTGGGKTQYF
v_call: TRBV2; d_call: .; j_call: TRBJ1-1; clone_size: .; cdr3_nt: TGTGCCGGCTCTGAGGGCAGGCGCCACACTGAAGCTTTCTTT; cdr3_aa: CAGSEGRRHTEAFF
v_call: TRBV25-1; d_call: .; j_call: TRBJ2-7; clone_size: .; cdr3_nt: TGTGCCAGCAGTGAATACGACGGAGCCTACGAGCAGTACTTC; cdr3_aa: CASSEYDGAYEQYF
v_call: TRBV29-1; d_call: TRBD2; j_call: TRBJ2-1; clone_size: once; cdr3_nt: TGCAGCGTTGGTACCGGGACTAGCGGGGGGGAGCAGTTCTTC; cdr3_aa: CSVGTGTSGGEQFF
v_call: TRBV6-5; d_call: TRBD1; j_call: TRBJ1-5; clone_size: .; cdr3_nt: TGTGCCAGCAGGCAACAGGGGAATCAGCCCCAGCATTTT; cdr3_aa: CASRQQGNQPQHF
v_call: TRBV7-3; d_call: TRBD2; j_call: TRBJ2-2; clone_size: .; cdr3_nt: TGTGCCAGCAGCCTCGGGACTACCGACACCGGGGAGCTGTTTTTT; cdr3_aa: CASSLGTTDTGELFF
v_call: TRBV28; d_call: TRBD1; j_call: TRBJ2-7; clone_size: .; cdr3_nt: TGTGCCAGCAGTCAGACAGGGGGACTCTACGAGCAGTACTTC; cdr3_aa: CASSQTGGLYEQYF
v_call: TRBV6-5; d_call: .; j_call: TRBJ2-7; clone_size: .; cdr3_nt: TGTGCCAGCGTAGTCCCAGGCTACGAGCAGTACTTC; cdr3_aa: CASVVPGYEQYF
v_call: TRBV28; d_call: .; j_call: TRBJ1-3; clone_size: .; cdr3_nt: TGTGCCAGCCTCGGTTTCCCTGGAAACACCATATATTTT; cdr3_aa: CASLGFPGNTIYF
v_call: TRBV4-2; d_call: .; j_call: TRBJ2-2; clone_size: once; cdr3_nt: TGTGCCAGCAGCCAGGGCTACAGGTCGAACACCGGGGAGCTGTTTTTT; cdr3_aa: CASSQGYRSNTGELFF
v_call: TRBV15; d_call: TRBD2; j_call: TRBJ2-1; clone_size: .; cdr3_nt: TGTGCCACCAGCAGTGGACTAGCGGGGGATTACAATGAGCAGTTCTTC; cdr3_aa: CATSSGLAGDYNEQFF
v_call: TRBV5-8; d_call: TRBD1; j_call: TRBJ1-2; clone_size: .; cdr3_nt: TGTGCCAGCAGTCGCGTGACAGGGGACTATGGCTACACCTTC; cdr3_aa: CASSRVTGDYGYTF
v_call: TRBV28; d_call: TRBD1; j_call: TRBJ2-7; clone_size: .; cdr3_nt: TGTGCCAGCAGTCTACCAACTTACAGGGGCCACGAGCAGTACTTC; cdr3_aa: CASSLPTYRGHEQYF
v_call: TRBV5-1; d_call: .; j_call: TRBJ1-6; clone_size: few; cdr3_nt: TGCGCCAGCAGCTTGTCCAACCTAGGGGCTAATTCACCCCTCCACTTT; cdr3_aa: CASSLSNLGANSPLHF
v_call: TRBV3-1/TRBV3-2; d_call: .; j_call: TRBJ2-5; clone_size: .; cdr3_nt: TGTGCCAGCAGCACTTCCGGGACATTGTACCAAGAGACCCAGTACTTC; cdr3_aa: CASSTSGTLYQETQYF
v_call: TRBV24-1; d_call: TRBD2; j_call: TRBJ2-3; clone_size: .; cdr3_nt: TGTGCCACCAGTGATTTAGCGGGAGAGGTGGATACGCAGTATTTT; cdr3_aa: CATSDLAGEVDTQYF
v_call: TRBV28; d_call: .; j_call: TRBJ2-7; clone_size: .; cdr3_nt: TGTGCCAGCAGTCTAACGCGACAAGAGCAGTACTTC; cdr3_aa: CASSLTRQEQYF
v_call: TRBV5-1; d_call: TRBD2; j_call: TRBJ2-5; clone_size: .; cdr3_nt: TGCGCCAGCAGCCCCGGCGACGCGGGGGGGTGGCGAGAGACCCAGTACTTC; cdr3_aa: CASSPGDAGGWRETQYF